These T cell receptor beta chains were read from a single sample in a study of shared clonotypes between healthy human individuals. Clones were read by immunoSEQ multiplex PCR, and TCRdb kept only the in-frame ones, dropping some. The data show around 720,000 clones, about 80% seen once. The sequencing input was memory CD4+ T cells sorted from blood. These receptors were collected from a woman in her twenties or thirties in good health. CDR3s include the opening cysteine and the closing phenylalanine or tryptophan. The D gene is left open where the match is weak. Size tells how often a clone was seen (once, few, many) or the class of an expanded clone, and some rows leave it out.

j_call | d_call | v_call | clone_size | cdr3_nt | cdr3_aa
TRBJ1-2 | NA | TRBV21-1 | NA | TGTGCCAGCAGCAAAGCGGAGGGGACATTTGGTGGCTACACCTTC | CASSKAEGTFGGYTF
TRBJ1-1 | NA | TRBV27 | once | TGTGCCAGCAGGGGGTCCGTCCCTGAAGCTTTCTTT | CASRGSVPEAFF
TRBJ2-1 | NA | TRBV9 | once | TGTGCCAGCAGCGTAGAGGGGCGGCGGGGAAGGGTTTACAATGAGCAGTTCTTC | CASSVEGRRGRVYNEQFF
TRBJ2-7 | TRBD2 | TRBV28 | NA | TGTGCCAGCAGTCGAAGGTGGGAGGGCTTCGAGCAGTACTTC | CASSRRWEGFEQYF
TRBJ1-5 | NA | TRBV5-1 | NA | TGCGCCAGCAGCGGGGGCGGGGGTCAGCCCCAGCATTTT | CASSGGGGQPQHF
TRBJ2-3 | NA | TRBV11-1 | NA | TGTGCCAGCAGCATTGTTGAATACGATACGCAGTATTTT | CASSIVEYDTQYF
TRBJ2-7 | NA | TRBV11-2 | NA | TGTGCCAGCAGCTCCCTGCGGCCATATGGTGGGGGGGAGCAGTACTTC | CASSSLRPYGGGEQYF
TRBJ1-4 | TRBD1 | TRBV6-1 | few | TGTGCCAGCAGGGGACAGGCTAATGAAAAACTGTTTTTT | CASRGQANEKLFF
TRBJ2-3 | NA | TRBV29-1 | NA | TGCAGCGTTGAAGGGCGGGACCCCCCAGATACGCAGTATTTT | CSVEGRDPPDTQYF
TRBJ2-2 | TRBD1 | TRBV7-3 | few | TGTGCCAGCAGCGTAACAGGGGTCGGGGAGCTGTTTTTT | CASSVTGVGELFF
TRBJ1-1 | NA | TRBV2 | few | TGTGCCAGCAGTGAAGGAGGGAACACTGAAGCTTTCTTT | CASSEGGNTEAFF
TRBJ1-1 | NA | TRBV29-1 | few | TGCAGCGTCATTACGACACAGGGTATCACTGAAGCTTTCTTT | CSVITTQGITEAFF
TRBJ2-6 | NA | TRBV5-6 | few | TGTGCCAGCAGCTTCCGGGGCCTCTCTGGGGCCAACGTCCTGACTTTC | CASSFRGLSGANVLTF
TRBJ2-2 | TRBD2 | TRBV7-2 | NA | TGTGCCAGTGGACTAGCGGGAGTTTCTGGGGAGCTGTTTTTT | CASGLAGVSGELFF
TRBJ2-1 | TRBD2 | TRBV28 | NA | TGTGCCAGCAACAGCGGCGGGAGGGCTTACAATGAGCAGTTCTTC | CASNSGGRAYNEQFF
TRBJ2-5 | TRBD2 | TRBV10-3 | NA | TGTGCCATCACTAGCCTGGGGGTAGCGGGAGCGTGTGAGACCCAGTACTTC | CAITSLGVAGACETQYF
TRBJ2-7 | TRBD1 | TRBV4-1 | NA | TGCGCCAGCAGCCACGACAGGGTGGGGACCTACGAGCAGTACTTC | CASSHDRVGTYEQYF
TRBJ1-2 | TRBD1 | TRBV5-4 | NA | TGTGCCAGCAGCTCGGACAGGTCCCATGGCTACACCTTC | CASSSDRSHGYTF
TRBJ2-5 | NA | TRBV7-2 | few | TGTGCCAGCAGCCCCCGGACAGTCCAAGAGACCCAGTACTTC | CASSPRTVQETQYF
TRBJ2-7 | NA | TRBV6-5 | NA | TGTGCCAGCACCCTAAGGACAGCGAGCTCCTACGAGCAGTACTTC | CASTLRTASSYEQYF
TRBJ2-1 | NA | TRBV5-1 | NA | TGCGCCAGCAGCGTCGACTATGAGCAGTTCTTC | CASSVDYEQFF
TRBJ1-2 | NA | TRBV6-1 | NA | TGTGCCAGCAGTGAAGTAGGGGCCCCCTCGTATGGCTACACCTTC | CASSEVGAPSYGYTF
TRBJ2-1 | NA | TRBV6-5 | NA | TGTGCCAGCAGTCGACAGGGAGGATACAATGAGCAGTTCTTC | CASSRQGGYNEQFF
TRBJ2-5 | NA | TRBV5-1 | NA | TGCGCCAGCAGCGGAATCGGTGGACTCCAAGAGACCCAGTACTTC | CASSGIGGLQETQYF
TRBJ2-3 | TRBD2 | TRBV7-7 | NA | TGTGCCAGCAGCGCGACTAGCGGGAGGGCCGGAGATACGCAGTATTTT | CASSATSGRAGDTQYF
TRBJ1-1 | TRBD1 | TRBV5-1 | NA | TGCGCCAGCAGCTTCACAACAGGGGTGAACACTGAAGCTTTCTTT | CASSFTTGVNTEAFF
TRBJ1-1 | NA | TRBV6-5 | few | TGTGCCAGCAGTTACGCCGGAAGGACTGAAGCTTTCTTT | CASSYAGRTEAFF
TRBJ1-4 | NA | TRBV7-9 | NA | TGTGCCAGCATCCGGGACCTAGGGGAAAAACTGTTTTTT | CASIRDLGEKLFF
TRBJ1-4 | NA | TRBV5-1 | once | TGCGCCAGCAGCTCGACGCCCGAAAATGAAAAACTGTTTTTT | CASSSTPENEKLFF
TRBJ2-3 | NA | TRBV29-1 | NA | TGCAGCCTTCGAGGCGGCAGCACAGATACGCAGTATTTT | CSLRGGSTDTQYF
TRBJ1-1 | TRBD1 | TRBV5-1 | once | TGCGCCAGCAGCTTGCAGGGACAGGGTCTGGACACTGAAGCTTTCTTT | CASSLQGQGLDTEAFF
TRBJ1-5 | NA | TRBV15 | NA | TGTGCCACCAGCAAGGGGTCTAAGTCGGGGGGCAATCAGCCCCAGCATTTT | CATSKGSKSGGNQPQHF